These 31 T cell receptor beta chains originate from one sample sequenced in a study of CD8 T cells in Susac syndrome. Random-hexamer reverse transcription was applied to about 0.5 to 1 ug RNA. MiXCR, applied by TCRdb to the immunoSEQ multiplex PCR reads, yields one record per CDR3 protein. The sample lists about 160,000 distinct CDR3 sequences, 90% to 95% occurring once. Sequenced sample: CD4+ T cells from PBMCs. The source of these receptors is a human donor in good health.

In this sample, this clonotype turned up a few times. Here the CDR3 reads CASSYSGRVRNQPQHF. The CDR3 region has the DNA TGTGCCAGCAGTTACTCCGGCAGGGTTCGCAATCAGCCCCAGCATTTT. The V call is TRBV6-5, the J call TRBJ1-5; possibly TRBD1 for D (5 bases). Deletions cut 0 bases from V and 2 bases from J, with 11 bases between. From germline, CDR1 is MNHEY and CDR2 SVGAGI. This CDR3 has 16 residues.

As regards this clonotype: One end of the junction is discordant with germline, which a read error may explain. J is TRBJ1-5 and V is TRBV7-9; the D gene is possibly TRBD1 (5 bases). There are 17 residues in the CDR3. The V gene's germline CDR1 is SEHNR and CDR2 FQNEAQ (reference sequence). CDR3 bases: TGTGCCAGCATCTTAGCGTCGGGGCCATATAGCAATCAGCCCCAGCATTTT. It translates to CASILASGPYSNQPQHF.

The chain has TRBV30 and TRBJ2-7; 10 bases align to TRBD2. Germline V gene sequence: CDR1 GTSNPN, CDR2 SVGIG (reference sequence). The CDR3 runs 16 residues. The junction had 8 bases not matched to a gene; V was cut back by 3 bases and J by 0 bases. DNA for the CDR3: TGTGCCTGGAGGGTCCCTAGCGGGGGACCCTCCTACGAGCAGTACTTC. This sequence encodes CAWRVPSGGPSYEQYF.

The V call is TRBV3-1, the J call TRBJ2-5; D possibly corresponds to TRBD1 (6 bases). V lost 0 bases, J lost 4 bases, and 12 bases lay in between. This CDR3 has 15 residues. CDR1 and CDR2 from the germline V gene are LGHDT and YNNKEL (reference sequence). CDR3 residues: CASSQDLQGRETQYF. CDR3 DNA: TGTGCCAGCAGCCAAGATCTCCAGGGGAGAGAGACCCAGTACTTC.

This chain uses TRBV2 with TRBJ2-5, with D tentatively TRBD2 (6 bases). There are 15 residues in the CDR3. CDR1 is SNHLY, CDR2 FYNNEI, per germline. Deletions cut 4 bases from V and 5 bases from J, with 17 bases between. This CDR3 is CASSVFGSGGETQYF. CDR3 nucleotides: TGTGCCAGCAGTGTTTTCGGGAGCGGCGGGGAGACCCAGTACTTC. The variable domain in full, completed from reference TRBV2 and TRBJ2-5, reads EPEVTQTPSHQVTQMGQEVILRCVPISNHLYFYWYRQILGQKVEFLVSFYNNEISEKSEIFDDQFSVERPDGSNFTLKIRSTKLEDSAMYFCASSVFGSGGETQYFGPGTRLLVL.

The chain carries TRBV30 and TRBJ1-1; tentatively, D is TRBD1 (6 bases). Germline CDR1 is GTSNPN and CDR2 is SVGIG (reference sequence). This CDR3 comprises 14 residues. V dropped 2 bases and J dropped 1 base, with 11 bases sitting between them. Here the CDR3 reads CAWSLQGGNTEAFF. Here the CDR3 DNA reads TGTGCCTGGAGTCTACAGGGAGGGAACACTGAAGCTTTCTTT.

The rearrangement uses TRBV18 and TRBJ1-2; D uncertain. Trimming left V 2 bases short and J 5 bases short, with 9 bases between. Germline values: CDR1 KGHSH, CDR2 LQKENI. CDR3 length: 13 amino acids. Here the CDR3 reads CASSPRTTYGYTF. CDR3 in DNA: TGTGCCAGCTCACCAAGGACCACGTATGGCTACACCTTC.

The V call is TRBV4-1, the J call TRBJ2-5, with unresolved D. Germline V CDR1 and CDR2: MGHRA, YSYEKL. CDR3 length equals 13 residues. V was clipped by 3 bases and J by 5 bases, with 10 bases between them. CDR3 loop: CASSQFRSETQYF. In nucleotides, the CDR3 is TGCGCCAGCAGCCAGTTTCGATCGGAGACCCAGTACTTC.

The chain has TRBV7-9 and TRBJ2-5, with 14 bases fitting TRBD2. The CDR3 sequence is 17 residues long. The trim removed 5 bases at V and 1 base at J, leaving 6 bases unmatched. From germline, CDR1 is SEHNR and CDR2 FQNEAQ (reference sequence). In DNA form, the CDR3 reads TGTGCCAGCAGCAAGGGACTAGCGGGAGTGTCCCAAGAGACCCAGTACTTC. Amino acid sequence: CASSKGLAGVSQETQYF.

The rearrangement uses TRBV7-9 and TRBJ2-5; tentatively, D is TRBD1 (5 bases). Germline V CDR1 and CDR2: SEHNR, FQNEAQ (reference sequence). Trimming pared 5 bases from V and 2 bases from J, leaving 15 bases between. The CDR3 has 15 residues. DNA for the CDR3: TGTGCCAGCAGCCCCTGGGGCTACAAACAAGAGACCCAGTACTTC. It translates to CASSPWGYKQETQYF.

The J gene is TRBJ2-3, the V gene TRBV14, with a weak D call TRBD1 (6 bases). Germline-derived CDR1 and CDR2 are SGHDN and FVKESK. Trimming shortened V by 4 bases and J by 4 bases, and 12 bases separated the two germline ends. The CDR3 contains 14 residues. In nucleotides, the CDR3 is TGTGCCAGCAGCCGCTTACAGGGCTCAGATACGCAGTATTTT. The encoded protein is CASSRLQGSDTQYF.

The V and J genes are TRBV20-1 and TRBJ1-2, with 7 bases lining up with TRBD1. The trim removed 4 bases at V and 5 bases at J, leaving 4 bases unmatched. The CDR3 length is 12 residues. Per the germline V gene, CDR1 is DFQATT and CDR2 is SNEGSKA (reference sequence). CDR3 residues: CSATTGDYGYTF. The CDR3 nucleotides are TGCAGTGCTACCACAGGGGATTATGGCTACACCTTC.

CDR3 in DNA: TGTGCCAGCAGTGAAGGCGGTACCTGGGGGGAGACCCAGTACTTC. The encoded protein is CASSEGGTWGETQYF. The genes are TRBV6-1 and TRBJ2-5; D assignment may be TRBD1 or TRBD2 (5 bases each). Germline values: CDR1 MNHNS, CDR2 SASEGT. This CDR3 has 15 amino acids. The V end was cut by 1 base, the J end by 5 bases, with 14 bases between.

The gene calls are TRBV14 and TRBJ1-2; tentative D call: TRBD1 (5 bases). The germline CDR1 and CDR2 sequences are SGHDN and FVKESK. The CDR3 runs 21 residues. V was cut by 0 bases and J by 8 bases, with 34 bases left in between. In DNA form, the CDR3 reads TGTGCCAGCAGCCAAGAAGAGAGACTCCGGGACCCCGGAAAGGGAACCAAAGGCTACACCTTC. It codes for CASSQEERLRDPGKGTKGYTF.

For the CDR3, the DNA is TGTGCCAGCAGAGTTTGGGGCACTGAAGCTTTCTTT. It specifies CASRVWGTEAFF. The chain joins TRBV6-2 or TRBV6-3 to TRBJ1-1; D not certain. Germline V gives CDR1 MNHEY, CDR2 SVGEGT. CDR3 length: 12 amino acids. V lost 6 bases to trimming and J lost 4 bases, with 9 bases between them.

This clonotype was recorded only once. The CDR3 region has the DNA TGTGCCAGCTCATCCGGGACGGCCCAAGAGACCCAGTACTTC. Amino acids: CASSSGTAQETQYF. The chain recombines TRBV18 with TRBJ2-5; D may correspond to TRBD1 or TRBD2 (5 bases each). This CDR3 is built from 14 residues. CDR1 KGHSH and CDR2 LQKENI come from the germline V gene. The V and J ends lost 5 bases and 1 base respectively, with 11 bases between them.

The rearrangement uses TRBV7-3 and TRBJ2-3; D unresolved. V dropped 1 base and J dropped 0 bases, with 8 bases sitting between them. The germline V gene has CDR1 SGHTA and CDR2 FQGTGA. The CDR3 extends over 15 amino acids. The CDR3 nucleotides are TGTGCCAGCAGCTTAATCGGTTCTAGCACAGATACGCAGTATTTT. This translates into CASSLIGSSTDTQYF.

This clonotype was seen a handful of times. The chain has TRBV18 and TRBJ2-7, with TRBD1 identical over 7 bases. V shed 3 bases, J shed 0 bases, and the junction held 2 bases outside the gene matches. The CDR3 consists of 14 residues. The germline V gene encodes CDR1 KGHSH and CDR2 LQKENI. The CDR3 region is CASSPGQSSYEQYF. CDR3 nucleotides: TGTGCCAGCTCACCGGGACAGAGCTCCTACGAGCAGTACTTC.

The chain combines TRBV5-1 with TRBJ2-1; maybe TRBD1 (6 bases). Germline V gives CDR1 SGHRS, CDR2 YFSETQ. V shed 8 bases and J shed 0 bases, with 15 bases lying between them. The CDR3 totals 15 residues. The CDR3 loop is CASRTGISSYNEQFF. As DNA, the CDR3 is TGCGCCAGTCGTACAGGGATCAGCTCCTACAATGAGCAGTTCTTC. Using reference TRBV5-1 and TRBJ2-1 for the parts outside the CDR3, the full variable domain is KAGVTQTPRYLIKTRGQQVTLSCSPISGHRSVSWYQQTPGQGLQFLFEYFSETQRNKGNFPGRFSGRQFSNSRSEMNVSTLELGDSALYLCASRTGISSYNEQFFGPGTRLTVL.

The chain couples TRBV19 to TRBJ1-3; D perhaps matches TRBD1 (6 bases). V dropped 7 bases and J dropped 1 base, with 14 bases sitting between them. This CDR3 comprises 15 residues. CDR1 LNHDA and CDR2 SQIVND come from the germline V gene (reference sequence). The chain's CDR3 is CASTAGGGSGNTIYF. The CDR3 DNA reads TGTGCCAGTACTGCGGGAGGGGGATCTGGAAACACCATATATTTT. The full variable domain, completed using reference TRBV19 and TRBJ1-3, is DGGITQSPKYLFRKEGQNVTLSCEQNLNHDAMYWYRQDPGQGLRLIYYSQIVNDFQKGDIAEGYSVSREKKESFPLTVTSAQKNPTAFYLCASTAGGGSGNTIYFGEGSWLTVV.

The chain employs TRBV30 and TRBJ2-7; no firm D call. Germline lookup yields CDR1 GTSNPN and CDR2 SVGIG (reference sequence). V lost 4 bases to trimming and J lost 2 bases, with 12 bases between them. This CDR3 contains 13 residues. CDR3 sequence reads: CAWTEANTYEQYF. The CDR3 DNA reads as TGTGCCTGGACGGAAGCGAACACCTACGAGCAGTACTTC.

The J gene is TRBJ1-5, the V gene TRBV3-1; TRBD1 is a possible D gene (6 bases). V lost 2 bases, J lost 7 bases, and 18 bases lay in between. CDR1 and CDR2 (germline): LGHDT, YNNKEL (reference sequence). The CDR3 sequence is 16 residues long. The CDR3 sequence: CASSQSSGGAGQPQHF. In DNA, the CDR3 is TGTGCCAGCAGCCAATCCTCGGGGGGGGCCGGACAGCCCCAGCATTTT.

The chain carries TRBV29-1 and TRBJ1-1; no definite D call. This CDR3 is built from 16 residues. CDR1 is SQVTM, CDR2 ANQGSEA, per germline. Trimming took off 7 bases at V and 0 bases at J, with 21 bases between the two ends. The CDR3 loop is CSGNRVSGRMNTEAFF. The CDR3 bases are TGCAGCGGCAACCGAGTTAGCGGACGGATGAACACTGAAGCTTTCTTT.

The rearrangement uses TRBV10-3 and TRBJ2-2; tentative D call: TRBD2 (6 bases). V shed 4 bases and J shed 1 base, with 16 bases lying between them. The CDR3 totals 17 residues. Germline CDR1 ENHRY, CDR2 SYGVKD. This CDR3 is CAISVRGGAENTGELFF. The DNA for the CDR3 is TGTGCCATCAGTGTGAGGGGCGGGGCGGAGAACACCGGGGAGCTGTTTTTT.

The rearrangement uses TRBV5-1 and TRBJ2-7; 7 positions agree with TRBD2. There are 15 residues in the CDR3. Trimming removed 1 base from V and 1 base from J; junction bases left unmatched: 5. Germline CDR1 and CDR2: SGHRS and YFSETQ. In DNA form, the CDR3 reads TGCGCCAGCAGCTTGACTAGCGCCACGTCCTACGAGCAGTACTTC. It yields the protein CASSLTSATSYEQYF. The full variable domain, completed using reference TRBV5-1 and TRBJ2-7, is KAGVTQTPRYLIKTRGQQVTLSCSPISGHRSVSWYQQTPGQGLQFLFEYFSETQRNKGNFPGRFSGRQFSNSRSEMNVSTLELGDSALYLCASSLTSATSYEQYFGPGTRLTVT.

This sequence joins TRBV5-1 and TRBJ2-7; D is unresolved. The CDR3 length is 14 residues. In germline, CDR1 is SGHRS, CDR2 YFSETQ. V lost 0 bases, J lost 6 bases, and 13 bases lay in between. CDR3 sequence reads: CASSLGPPTLEQYF. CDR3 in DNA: TGCGCCAGCAGCTTGGGCCCACCTACTCTCGAGCAGTACTTC.

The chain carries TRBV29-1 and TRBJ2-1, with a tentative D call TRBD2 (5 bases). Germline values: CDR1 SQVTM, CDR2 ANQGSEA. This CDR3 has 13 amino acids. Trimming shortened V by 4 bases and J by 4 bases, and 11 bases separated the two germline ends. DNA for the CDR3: TGCAGCGTTGCCCAGCGGCAATACAATGAGCAGTTCTTC. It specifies CSVAQRQYNEQFF.

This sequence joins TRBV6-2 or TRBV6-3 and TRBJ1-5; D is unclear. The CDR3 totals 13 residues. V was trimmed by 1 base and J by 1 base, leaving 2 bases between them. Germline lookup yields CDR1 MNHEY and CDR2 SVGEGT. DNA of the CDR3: TGTGCCAGCAGTTACTGGAGCAATCAGCCCCAGCATTTT. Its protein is CASSYWSNQPQHF.

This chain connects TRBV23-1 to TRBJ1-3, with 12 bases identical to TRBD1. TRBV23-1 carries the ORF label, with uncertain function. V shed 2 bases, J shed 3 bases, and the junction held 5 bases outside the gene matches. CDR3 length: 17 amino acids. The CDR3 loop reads CASSQPGQGAYGNTIYF. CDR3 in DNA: TGCGCCAGCAGTCAACCGGGACAGGGGGCTTATGGAAACACCATATATTTT.

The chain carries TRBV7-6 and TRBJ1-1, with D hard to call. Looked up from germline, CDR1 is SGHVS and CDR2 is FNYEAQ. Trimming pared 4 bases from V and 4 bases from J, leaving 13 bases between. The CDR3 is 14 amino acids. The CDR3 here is CASSSAPRSTEAFF. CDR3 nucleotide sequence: TGTGCCAGCAGCTCGGCCCCCCGGTCCACTGAAGCTTTCTTT.

This chain's CDR3 is CASSERTITDTQYF. The CDR3 DNA sequence: TGTGCCAGCAGTGAACGTACTATAACAGATACGCAGTATTTT. The V gene is TRBV2, the J gene TRBJ2-3; no definite D call. The CDR3 length is 14 residues. Trimming shortened V by 2 bases and J by 3 bases, and 9 bases separated the two germline ends. The germline V gene encodes CDR1 SNHLY and CDR2 FYNNEI. The full variable domain, its missing parts supplied by reference TRBV2 and TRBJ2-3, is EPEVTQTPSHQVTQMGQEVILRCVPISNHLYFYWYRQILGQKVEFLVSFYNNEISEKSEIFDDQFSVERPDGSNFTLKIRSTKLEDSAMYFCASSERTITDTQYFGPGTRLTVL.